Below, 10 T cell receptor beta chains from the same sample are listed, as sequenced in a study of T cell responses to AZD1222 COVID-19 vaccine. Libraries were prepared by immunoSEQ multiplex PCR; TCRdb keeps only in-frame clonotypes and omits some of them. The sample shows under 110,000 clones, roughly 86% of them seen only once. Sequencing was performed on peripheral blood, taken on day 0 of AZD1222 vaccination. Receptors originate from an adult in good health.

In its sample, this clone was seen a few times. The J gene is TRBJ2-7, the V gene TRBV4-3, with D uncertain. V lost 4 bases to trimming and J lost 5 bases, with 15 bases between them. Looked up from germline, CDR1 is LGHNA and CDR2 is YSLEER. The CDR3 runs 14 residues. CDR3: CASSLTHFLDEQYF. In DNA, the CDR3 is TGCGCCAGCAGCCTTACTCACTTTTTGGACGAGCAGTACTTC.

About this clone itself: Distinct nucleotide sequences in the sample also encode this CDR3. The chain couples TRBV4-1 to TRBJ1-3, with a tentative D call TRBD1 (6 bases). The CDR3 contains 16 residues. Per the germline V gene, CDR1 is MGHRA and CDR2 is YSYEKL. V was clipped by 4 bases and J by 2 bases, with 15 bases between them. CDR3 protein: CASSLEGDLAGNTIYF. The DNA of the CDR3 is TGCGCCAGCAGCCTGGAGGGGGATTTAGCTGGAAACACCATATATTTT.

The chain employs TRBV19 and TRBJ2-3, with D perhaps being TRBD1 or TRBD2 (5 bases each). The CDR3 runs 14 residues. The ends were cut back, 8 bases at V and 6 bases at J, with 18 bases in the middle. CDR1 is LNHDA, CDR2 SQIVND, per germline (reference sequence). The CDR3 reads CASCCSGTRDTQYF. As DNA, the CDR3 is TGTGCCAGTTGCTGCAGTGGGACGAGGGATACGCAGTATTTT. Full variable domain (rest looked up from reference TRBV19 and TRBJ2-3): DGGITQSPKYLFRKEGQNVTLSCEQNLNHDAMYWYRQDPGQGLRLIYYSQIVNDFQKGDIAEGYSVSREKKESFPLTVTSAQKNPTAFYLCASCCSGTRDTQYFGPGTRLTVL.

The CDR3 DNA reads as TGTGCCAGCGGTCGGGACGGCTATGGCTACACCTTC. It is translated as CASGRDGYGYTF. The chain has TRBV2 and TRBJ1-2; D possibly corresponds to TRBD1 (5 bases). Trimming removed 8 bases from V and 4 bases from J, with 11 bases in between. This CDR3 region has 12 residues. Germline-derived CDR1 and CDR2 are SNHLY and FYNNEI.

This clone was counted once. This chain links TRBV6-5 with TRBJ1-5; 7 nucleotides line up with TRBD1. The germline V gene has CDR1 MNHEY and CDR2 SVGAGI. The CDR3 covers 14 residues. V dropped 7 bases and J dropped 7; count of bases not matched to a gene: 10. The DNA of the CDR3 is TGTGCCAGCACCCCAGGGGGGGTACGGCAGCCCCAGCATTTT. Its protein product is CASTPGGVRQPQHF.

This chain uses TRBV3-1 (or the pseudogene TRBV3-2) with TRBJ1-1, with TRBD1 matching over 10 bases. Trimming removed 3 bases from V and 10 bases from J; junction bases left unmatched: 8. This CDR3 is 14 amino acids long. CDR1 LGHDT and CDR2 YNNKEL come from the germline V gene (reference sequence). The CDR3 bases are TGTGCCAGCAGCCACTCCGACAGGGGGCATAGAGCTTTCTTT. Translated, it gives CASSHSDRGHRAFF.

V is TRBV28 and J is TRBJ2-7; 7 bases are a match to TRBD2. Unmatched junction bases numbered 16, after V lost 1 base and J lost 4 bases. Germline assignment: CDR1 MDHEN and CDR2 SYDVKM. There are 18 residues in the CDR3. DNA of the CDR3: TGTGCCAGCAGTTTATTTTTTAGTCCGGGCGGGAGTCGGTACGAGCAGTACTTC. Protein sequence: CASSLFFSPGGSRYEQYF.

J is TRBJ1-1 and V is TRBV27; 7 nucleotides match TRBD1. V dropped 0 bases and J dropped 5; count of bases not matched to a gene: 3. Per the germline V gene, CDR1 is MNHEY and CDR2 is SMNVEV (reference sequence). CDR3 length equals 14 residues. The CDR3 DNA follows: TGTGCCAGCAGTTTATCGGCAGGGGGGACTGAAGCTTTCTTT. Encoded protein: CASSLSAGGTEAFF.

V usage is TRBV10-3 and J usage is TRBJ2-2; D gene ambiguous. This CDR3 has 12 amino acids. Germline lookup yields CDR1 ENHRY and CDR2 SYGVKD. V was shortened by 6 bases and J by 5 bases, with 7 bases between the two germline ends. The CDR3 reads CAIRTGTGELFF. CDR3 nucleotide sequence: TGTGCCATCAGGACCGGGACCGGGGAGCTGTTTTTT.

With regard to this clone: Other DNA sequences from this sample encode an identical CDR3 as well. The V gene is TRBV28, the J gene TRBJ1-2; no clear D gene. Trimming took 1 base from V and 5 from J, leaving 8 bases between them. The CDR3 runs to 13 residues. CDR1 and CDR2 (germline): MDHEN, SYDVKM. The CDR3 is CASSLSILYGYTF. The CDR3 DNA reads as TGTGCCAGCAGTTTATCTATCCTGTATGGCTACACCTTC.